The 26 T cell receptor beta chains presented below share a single source sample, sequenced in a study of blood T cell repertoires in COVID-19. Sequencing was performed with immunoSEQ multiplex PCR; in TCRdb, only in-frame clones are kept and a portion is missing. The sample includes hundreds of thousands of clones, 75% to 90% seen only once; the top ten take more than 1.4%. The sequencing input was peripheral blood. These receptors were taken from a woman aged 25 to 39 with active or convalescent COVID-19.

The chain recombines TRBV5-5 with TRBJ2-2; 8 nucleotides agree with TRBD2. With V trimmed by 0 bases and J by 4 bases, 5 bases remained unmatched. Germline lookup yields CDR1 SGHKS and CDR2 YYEKEE (reference sequence). The CDR3 covers 16 residues. The CDR3 DNA is TGTGCCAGCAGCTTGGAAACTAGCGGATTCACCGGGGAGCTGTTTTTT. Protein sequence: CASSLETSGFTGELFF.

V gene TRBV7-9 combines with J gene TRBJ2-1, with 10 bases fitting TRBD2. The germline V gene encodes CDR1 SEHNR and CDR2 FQNEAQ (reference sequence). Trimming at V came to 5 bases and at J to 6 bases, leaving 10 bases not matched to a gene. The CDR3 is made up of 16 amino acids. CDR3 protein: CASSPPGLAGANEQFF. CDR3 bases: TGTGCCAGCAGCCCCCCCGGGCTAGCGGGGGCCAATGAGCAGTTCTTC.

The V gene is TRBV6-5, the J gene TRBJ2-3, with 11 bases fitting TRBD2. CDR3 length: 15 amino acids. Germline V lookup: CDR1 MNHEY, CDR2 SVGAGI. The V gene end was trimmed by 7 bases and the J gene end by 3 bases; junction bases not matched to a gene: 6. This CDR3 reads CASIPLAGETDTQYF. CDR3 DNA: TGTGCCAGCATCCCACTAGCGGGAGAAACAGATACGCAGTATTTT.

V and J are TRBV6-1 and TRBJ2-7; possible D gene TRBD1, 6 bases. This CDR3 comprises 15 residues. Germline V gene lookup returns CDR1 MNHNS and CDR2 SASEGT. Trimming cost V 3 bases and J 7 bases, with 19 bases left between them. The CDR3 sequence is CASSEVGVGAREQYF. The CDR3 bases are TGTGCCAGCAGTGAGGTTGGGGTGGGGGCTCGGGAGCAGTACTTC.

The chain uses TRBV29-1 and TRBJ2-3, with TRBD1 matching over 10 bases. The germline V gene encodes CDR1 SQVTM and CDR2 ANQGSEA. V dropped 4 bases and J dropped 2; count of bases not matched to a gene: 6. The CDR3 loop spans 15 amino acids. CDR3 residues: CSVVSGTGATDTQYF. CDR3 DNA: TGCAGCGTTGTTTCTGGGACAGGGGCCACAGATACGCAGTATTTT.

The chain joins TRBV5-1 to TRBJ1-3, with D unclear. Germline V gene lookup returns CDR1 SGHRS and CDR2 YFSETQ. The CDR3 consists of 13 residues. Trimming left V 0 bases short and J 10 bases short, with 11 bases between. The CDR3 spells CASSLDSSGTIYF. The DNA for the CDR3 is TGCGCCAGCAGCTTGGACAGCTCTGGGACCATATATTTT.

The rearrangement uses TRBV18 and TRBJ1-6, with TRBD1 matching over 7 bases. The germline V gene has CDR1 KGHSH and CDR2 LQKENI. The CDR3 sequence is 17 residues long. The V gene end was trimmed by 3 bases and the J gene end by 2 bases; junction bases not matched to a gene: 7. CDR3 coding DNA: TGTGCCAGCTCACCGGTAGACGGGACAGCCTATAATTCACCCCTCCACTTT. Its translation: CASSPVDGTAYNSPLHF.

This chain links TRBV3-1 (or the pseudogene TRBV3-2) with TRBJ1-3; D is undetermined. The length of the CDR3 is 15 residues. V dropped 5 bases and J dropped 1 base, with 12 bases sitting between them. Germline V gene sequence: CDR1 LGHDT, CDR2 YNNKEL (reference sequence). CDR3 nucleotide sequence: TGTGCCAGCAGCGACGGGGTCAGGTCTGGAAACACCATATATTTT. This encodes CASSDGVRSGNTIYF.

Concerning this clone: The same CDR3 can be traced to other DNA sequences in this sample. The V gene is TRBV30, the J gene TRBJ1-3; D gene ambiguous. This CDR3 is 12 amino acids long. The V end was cut by 4 bases, the J end by 1 base, with 5 bases between. Germline values: CDR1 GTSNPN, CDR2 SVGIG (reference sequence). The CDR3 loop reads CAWTGSGNTIYF. The CDR3 DNA sequence: TGTGCCTGGACGGGTTCTGGAAACACCATATATTTT. Variable domain in full (rest from reference TRBV30 and TRBJ1-3): SQTIHQWPATLVQPVGSPLSLECTVEGTSNPNLYWYRQAAGRGLQLLFYSVGIGQISSEVPQNLSASRPQDRQFILSSKKLLLSDSGFYLCAWTGSGNTIYFGEGSWLTVV.

This chain connects TRBV20-1 to TRBJ1-1; D perhaps matches TRBD1 (6 bases). This CDR3 has 11 amino acids. Germline V gives CDR1 DFQATT, CDR2 SNEGSKA (reference sequence). CDR3 in DNA: TGCAGGGGACAAATGAACACTGAAGCTTTCTTT. As protein: CRGQMNTEAFF.

V usage is TRBV11-3 and J usage is TRBJ1-2; D unclear. Trimming removed 1 base at V and 8 bases at J, with 11 bases between. The CDR3 length is 13 residues. The germline V gene has CDR1 SGHNT and CDR2 YENEEA. The CDR3 spells CASSLASGLGYTF. The CDR3 DNA sequence: TGTGCCAGCAGCTTAGCTTCCGGGTTAGGCTACACCTTC.

This chain joins TRBV29-1 and TRBJ2-5, with D uncertain. V lost 1 base and J 3 bases, leaving 12 bases between the germline ends. The CDR3 spans 14 residues. Germline V gene sequence: CDR1 SQVTM, CDR2 ANQGSEA. The CDR3 region is CSVEVSGQEETQYF. CDR3 bases: TGCAGCGTTGAAGTTTCTGGGCAGGAAGAGACCCAGTACTTC.

The chain recombines TRBV3-1 (or the pseudogene TRBV3-2) with TRBJ2-2; 11 bases align to TRBD2. The trim removed 1 base at V and 2 bases at J, leaving 3 bases unmatched. This CDR3 contains 17 residues. Germline lookup yields CDR1 LGHDT and CDR2 YNNKEL (reference sequence). The CDR3: CASSQGLAGPNTGELFF. The CDR3 nucleotides are TGTGCCAGCAGCCAAGGACTAGCGGGACCCAACACCGGGGAGCTGTTTTTT.

This clone is a singleton in its sample. The chain recombines TRBV19 with TRBJ2-2, with TRBD2 as a possible D gene (5 bases). CDR3 length equals 13 residues. Trimming pared 7 bases from V and 6 bases from J, leaving 12 bases between. Per the germline V gene, CDR1 is LNHDA and CDR2 is SQIVND (reference sequence). The CDR3 loop is CASTGIGAGELFF. The CDR3 DNA reads TGTGCCAGTACCGGGATCGGGGCCGGGGAGCTGTTTTTT.

The chain is built from TRBV11-2 and TRBJ1-1; 10 bases fit TRBD1. V shed 5 bases, J shed 1 base, and the junction held 4 bases outside the gene matches. This CDR3 has 15 amino acids. The germline gives CDR1 SGHAT, CDR2 FQNNGV. In nucleotides, the CDR3 is TGTGCCAGCAGCCCCGGACAGGGGGGGAACACTGAAGCTTTCTTT. It yields the protein CASSPGQGGNTEAFF. Full variable domain (remainder filled in from reference TRBV11-2 and TRBJ1-1): EAGVAQSPRYKIIEKRQSVAFWCNPISGHATLYWYQQILGQGPKLLIQFQNNGVVDDSQLPKDRFSAERLKGVDSTLKIQPAKLEDSAVYLCASSPGQGGNTEAFFGQGTRLTVV.

This clone showed up just once. The V gene is TRBV3-1 (or the pseudogene TRBV3-2), the J gene TRBJ1-5, with 7 nucleotides matching TRBD1. Trimming cost V 4 bases and J 3 bases; bases outside gene matches: 3. CDR1 and CDR2 (germline): LGHDT, YNNKEL (reference sequence). The length of the CDR3 is 14 residues. CDR3 protein: CASSPGTVNQPQHF. Here the CDR3 DNA reads TGTGCCAGCAGCCCAGGGACAGTCAATCAGCCCCAGCATTTT.

This rearrangement joins TRBV7-9 to TRBJ2-1; 10 bases map to TRBD2. The CDR3 extends over 15 amino acids. V was pared by 5 bases and J by 4 bases, with 5 bases of the junction left unmatched. The germline CDR1 and CDR2 sequences are SEHNR and FQNEAQ (reference sequence). CDR3 sequence reads: CASSNQLAGYNEQFF. The CDR3 bases are TGTGCCAGCAGCAATCAACTAGCGGGATACAATGAGCAGTTCTTC.

The chain joins TRBV5-1 to TRBJ1-1; no reliable D call. Germline V gene lookup returns CDR1 SGHRS and CDR2 YFSETQ. CDR3 size: 14 residues. V was clipped by 0 bases and J by 0 bases, with 6 bases between them. This CDR3 reads CASSLEQLNTEAFF. In nucleotides, the CDR3 is TGCGCCAGCAGCTTGGAACAGTTGAACACTGAAGCTTTCTTT.

The rearrangement uses TRBV4-1 and TRBJ2-2; a possible D gene is TRBD1 (6 bases). The CDR3 is made up of 17 amino acids. Per germline, CDR1 MGHRA and CDR2 YSYEKL. Trimming took off 4 bases at V and 2 bases at J, with 17 bases between the two ends. DNA of the CDR3: TGCGCCAGCAGCCCGGAGGCAGGGGACCCTAACACCGGGGAGCTGTTTTTT. It translates to CASSPEAGDPNTGELFF.

This clone occurred a few times. The chain employs TRBV10-2 and TRBJ2-7; 7 bases are a match to TRBD1. The CDR3 runs 12 residues. Trimming removed 5 bases from V and 6 bases from J; junction bases left unmatched: 4. Germline CDR1 and CDR2: WSHSY and SAAADI. DNA of the CDR3: TGCGCCAGCAGTAGAGGGGGCGGCGAGCAGTACTTC. This sequence encodes CASSRGGGEQYF.

The chain links TRBV19 to TRBJ1-6; tentative D call: TRBD1 (5 bases). Germline values: CDR1 LNHDA, CDR2 SQIVND (reference sequence). The CDR3 is made up of 15 amino acids. Trimming removed 1 base from V and 5 bases from J, with 9 bases in between. As DNA, the CDR3 is TGTGCCAGTAGTATAGGACAGACTGATAATTCACCCCTCCACTTT. This encodes CASSIGQTDNSPLHF. Looking up the rest from reference TRBV19 and TRBJ1-6 gives the full variable domain: DGGITQSPKYLFRKEGQNVTLSCEQNLNHDAMYWYRQDPGQGLRLIYYSQIVNDFQKGDIAEGYSVSREKKESFPLTVTSAQKNPTAFYLCASSIGQTDNSPLHFGNGTRLTVT.

The chain couples TRBV4-2 to TRBJ1-1; TRBD1 matches 8 bases. Germline CDR1 reads LGHNA; CDR2 reads YNFKEQ. V gave up 3 bases and J gave up 5 bases; unmatched junction bases: 11. CDR3 length: 16 residues. As DNA, the CDR3 is TGTGCCAGCAGCCAGGAGCTAACAGGGGGTGAGACTGAAGCTTTCTTT. Translating gives CASSQELTGGETEAFF.

The V gene is TRBV2, the J gene TRBJ2-7; D remains unclear. V was clipped by 6 bases and J by 2 bases, with 8 bases between them. This CDR3 has 12 amino acids. In germline, CDR1 is SNHLY, CDR2 FYNNEI. CDR3 DNA sequence: TGTGCCAGCAGCTACCTTCCCTACGAGCAGTACTTC. Residues: CASSYLPYEQYF.

This sequence joins TRBV10-3 and TRBJ2-7; D is undetermined. The CDR3 runs to 11 residues. The V gene's germline CDR1 is ENHRY and CDR2 SYGVKD. The V end lost 2 bases, the J end lost 6 bases, and 5 bases lay between the germline ends. The CDR3 sequence: CAISEESEQYF. DNA for the CDR3: TGTGCCATCAGTGAGGAGAGCGAGCAGTACTTC.

This chain connects TRBV3-1 (or the pseudogene TRBV3-2) to TRBJ1-1; tentative D call: TRBD1 (5 bases). V lost 2 bases and J lost 4, with 8 bases in between. In germline, CDR1 is LGHDT, CDR2 YNNKEL (reference sequence). The CDR3 runs 13 residues. CDR3 bases: TGTGCCAGCAGCCAATGGGGGGGCACTGAAGCTTTCTTT. Translated: CASSQWGGTEAFF.

This sequence joins TRBV5-1 and TRBJ2-2, with 7 positions matching TRBD2. With V trimmed by 3 bases and J by 7 bases, 9 bases remained unmatched. The V gene's germline CDR1 is SGHRS and CDR2 YFSETQ. This CDR3 has 15 amino acids. Written as DNA, the CDR3 is TGCGCCAGCAGCTCGTACAGCGGGGAGGGCGGGGAGCTGTTTTTT. It is translated as CASSSYSGEGGELFF.